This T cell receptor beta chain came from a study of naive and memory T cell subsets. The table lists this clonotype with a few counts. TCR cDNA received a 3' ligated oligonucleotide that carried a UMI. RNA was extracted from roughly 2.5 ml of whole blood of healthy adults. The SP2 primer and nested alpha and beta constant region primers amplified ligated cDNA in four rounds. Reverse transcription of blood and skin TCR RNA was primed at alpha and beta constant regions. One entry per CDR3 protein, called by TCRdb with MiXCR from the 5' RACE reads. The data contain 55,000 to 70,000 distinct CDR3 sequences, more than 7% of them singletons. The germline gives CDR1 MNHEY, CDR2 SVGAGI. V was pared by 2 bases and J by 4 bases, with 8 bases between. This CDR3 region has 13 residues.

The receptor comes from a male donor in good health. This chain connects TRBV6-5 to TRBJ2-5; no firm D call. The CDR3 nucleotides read TGTGCCAGCAGTTACACAAAGATAGAGACCCAGTACTTC. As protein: CASSYTKIETQYF.